This passage covers 25 T cell receptor beta chains from one sample sequenced in a study of T cell changes during pregnancy in multiple sclerosis. Measured with immunoSEQ multiplex PCR; TCRdb has only the in-frame clones, and not every one. Found here are about 39,000 clones, 90% to 95% of them singletons; the top ten hold approximately 0.36%. The source was CD4+ T cells from peripheral blood mononuclear cells, collected after pregnancy. The receptors shown here come from a female donor with multiple sclerosis, enrolled in a pregnancy study.

The V gene is TRBV6-1, the J gene TRBJ2-5; TRBD1 matches 7 bases. The CDR3 spans 14 residues. The V and J ends lost 4 bases and 5 bases, in that order; junction bases with no gene match: 7. CDR1 MNHNS and CDR2 SASEGT come from the germline V gene. The CDR3 region is CASSGPVQGETQYF. Here the CDR3 DNA reads TGTGCCAGCAGTGGTCCGGTACAGGGGGAGACCCAGTACTTC.

The rearrangement uses TRBV6-5 and TRBJ2-5, with 7 bases identical to TRBD2. The length of the CDR3 is 15 residues. Unmatched junction bases numbered 8, after V lost 1 base and J lost 6 bases. The germline V gene encodes CDR1 MNHEY and CDR2 SVGAGI. CDR3 sequence (DNA): TGTGCCAGCAGTTACTTTGCGGGCGGGAGAAAGACCCAGTACTTC. This sequence encodes CASSYFAGGRKTQYF.

The rearrangement uses TRBV7-3 and TRBJ2-3; 11 bases are a match to TRBD2. Germline V lookup: CDR1 SGHTA, CDR2 FQGTGA. With V trimmed by 5 bases and J by 1 base, 5 bases remained unmatched. This CDR3 region has 16 residues. The CDR3 bases are TGTGCCAGCAGCCACACTAGCGGGGGAGGCACAGATACGCAGTATTTT. As protein: CASSHTSGGGTDTQYF. Together with reference TRBV7-3 and TRBJ2-3, the CDR3 gives the full variable domain: GAGVSQTPSNKVTEKGKYVELRCDPISGHTALYWYRQSLGQGPEFLIYFQGTGAADDSGLPNDRFFAVRPEGSVSTLKIQRTERGDSAVYLCASSHTSGGGTDTQYFGPGTRLTVL.

This chain uses TRBV6-1 with TRBJ2-7; a weak D match, TRBD1 (5 bases). Trimming removed 0 bases from V and 2 bases from J, with 5 bases in between. The CDR3 loop spans 13 amino acids. Per the germline V gene, CDR1 is MNHNS and CDR2 is SASEGT. CDR3 DNA sequence: TGTGCCAGCAGTGAAGCGACAGCCTACGAGCAGTACTTC. Translating gives CASSEATAYEQYF.

The chain uses TRBV6-1 and TRBJ2-5, with 11 bases aligning to TRBD2. CDR3 length: 15 amino acids. J gave up 3 bases and V 5 bases, and 5 bases lay outside the gene matches. CDR1 and CDR2 from the germline V gene are MNHNS and SASEGT. The CDR3 loop is CASSQGLAVKETQYF. The CDR3 nucleotides are TGTGCCAGCAGTCAGGGACTAGCGGTGAAAGAGACCCAGTACTTC.

This chain's CDR3 is CAIRAGQGGGYTF. The CDR3 nucleotides read TGTGCCATCAGGGCTGGACAGGGGGGTGGCTACACCTTC. The V and J genes are TRBV10-3 and TRBJ1-2; 10 bases match TRBD1. V gave up 6 bases and J gave up 7 bases; unmatched junction bases: 5. Looked up from germline, CDR1 is ENHRY and CDR2 is SYGVKD. This CDR3 region has 13 residues.

This chain uses TRBV7-3 with TRBJ1-5, with TRBD1 as a possible D gene (6 bases). Germline lookup yields CDR1 SGHTA and CDR2 FQGTGA. The CDR3 is 15 residues long. Trimming shortened V by 9 bases and J by 1 base, and 16 bases separated the two germline ends. For the CDR3, the DNA is TGTGCCAGTTTGACTTCAGGGGCGAGCAATCAGCCCCAGCATTTT. Its protein product is CASLTSGASNQPQHF.

V gene TRBV6-1 combines with J gene TRBJ1-2; D remains ambiguous. Trimming took off 7 bases at V and 3 bases at J, with 12 bases between the two ends. Germline CDR1 reads MNHNS; CDR2 reads SASEGT. There are 13 residues in the CDR3. The CDR3 DNA reads as TGTGCCAGCATCTCCCGGGTCCACTATGGCTACACCTTC. It translates to CASISRVHYGYTF.

This chain uses TRBV5-5 with TRBJ2-7; possibly TRBD1 for D (6 bases). The CDR3 covers 13 residues. The germline V and J ends were trimmed by 4 bases and 1 base, with 9 bases remaining between them. Germline CDR1 is SGHKS and CDR2 is YYEKEE (reference sequence). The chain's CDR3 is CASSRQESYEQYF. CDR3 in DNA: TGTGCCAGCAGCAGACAGGAGTCCTACGAGCAGTACTTC.

The rearrangement links TRBV6-1 to TRBJ2-5; maybe TRBD1 (5 bases). Germline CDR1 is MNHNS and CDR2 is SASEGT. The germline V and J ends were trimmed by 6 bases and 6 bases, with 14 bases remaining between them. The CDR3 covers 13 residues. CDR3 in amino acids: CASSHLAGQTQYF. Written as DNA, the CDR3 is TGTGCCAGCAGCCACCTCGCAGGGCAGACCCAGTACTTC.

This clone has only one observation. The chain employs TRBV27 and TRBJ1-3; perhaps TRBD1 as D (6 bases). This CDR3 has 16 amino acids. V lost 5 bases, J lost 0 bases, and 14 bases lay in between. Germline lookup yields CDR1 MNHEY and CDR2 SMNVEV (reference sequence). The CDR3 sequence is CASSPTQGNSGNTIYF. As DNA, the CDR3 is TGTGCCAGCAGTCCAACACAGGGAAACTCTGGAAACACCATATATTTT.

The V call is TRBV11-3, the J call TRBJ1-1, with 7 bases fitting TRBD1. V shed 5 bases and J 1 base; nucleotides not matched to a gene: 1. CDR1 SGHNT and CDR2 YENEEA come from the germline V gene. The CDR3 has 13 amino acids. CDR3 sequence reads: CASSGQENTEAFF. CDR3 DNA sequence: TGTGCCAGCAGCGGACAGGAGAACACTGAAGCTTTCTTT.

V and J are TRBV27 and TRBJ2-3; 12 bases align to TRBD1. V was clipped by 6 bases and J by 4 bases; unmatched bases: 11. CDR1 and CDR2 from the germline V gene are MNHEY and SMNVEV (reference sequence). CDR3 length: 17 amino acids. The CDR3 reads CASRLRDRGRGADTQYF. Written as DNA, the CDR3 is TGTGCCAGCAGGCTCCGGGACAGGGGGCGAGGCGCAGATACGCAGTATTTT.

The chain joins TRBV5-1 to TRBJ2-3; 12 bases map to TRBD2. This CDR3 has 18 amino acids. The trim removed 2 bases at V and 1 base at J, leaving 8 bases unmatched. In germline, CDR1 is SGHRS, CDR2 YFSETQ. For the CDR3, the DNA is TGCGCCAGCAGCTTACTAGCGGGGGGCCTTGCAGGCACAGATACGCAGTATTTT. This encodes CASSLLAGGLAGTDTQYF.

The chain combines TRBV19 with TRBJ1-5; 10 bases are a match to TRBD1. V lost 1 base to trimming and J lost 6 bases; unmatched junction nucleotides: 3. Germline CDR1 and CDR2: LNHDA and SQIVND (reference sequence). The length of the CDR3 is 15 residues. CDR3 protein: CASSIGGTGVQPQHF. The CDR3 region has the DNA TGTGCCAGTAGTATAGGAGGGACAGGGGTTCAGCCCCAGCATTTT.

The genes are TRBV18 and TRBJ2-2; no reliable D call. The CDR3 totals 14 residues. The germline V gene encodes CDR1 KGHSH and CDR2 LQKENI. Trimming took 3 bases from V and 4 from J, leaving 9 bases between them. Here the CDR3 reads CASSPPGGTGELFF. The CDR3 bases are TGTGCCAGCTCACCCCCGGGTGGCACCGGGGAGCTGTTTTTT.

In its sample, this clone was seen once. This chain uses TRBV15 with TRBJ1-6; maybe TRBD1 (5 bases). Germline V gene sequence: CDR1 LNHNV, CDR2 YYDKDF (reference sequence). Trimming removed 0 bases at V and 7 bases at J, with 16 bases between. This CDR3 comprises 17 residues. CDR3 sequence: CATSRDWKTAQNSPLHF. The DNA of the CDR3 is TGTGCCACCAGCAGAGATTGGAAGACAGCACAGAATTCACCCCTCCACTTT.

The chain combines TRBV4-2 with TRBJ2-2; possibly TRBD2 for D (6 bases). Trimming left V 2 bases short and J 4 bases short, with 17 bases between. Per the germline V gene, CDR1 is LGHNA and CDR2 is YNFKEQ. CDR3 length: 17 residues. The CDR3: CASSQSSSGSATGELFF. Here the CDR3 DNA reads TGTGCCAGCAGCCAAAGTTCTTCCGGGAGTGCCACCGGGGAGCTGTTTTTT.

The chain is built from TRBV5-1 and TRBJ2-5; D perhaps matches TRBD2 (6 bases). This CDR3 region has 14 residues. CDR1 and CDR2 (germline): SGHRS, YFSETQ. Trimming stripped 4 bases from V and 5 bases from J, with 15 bases between. The CDR3 sequence is CASSNGPGRETQYF. The CDR3 nucleotides read TGCGCCAGCAGCAATGGCCCGGGGAGGGAGACCCAGTACTTC.

The chain uses TRBV19 and TRBJ2-1, with a possible D match to TRBD2 (6 bases). In germline, CDR1 is LNHDA, CDR2 SQIVND (reference sequence). The CDR3 loop spans 15 amino acids. The ends were cut back, 2 bases at V and 5 bases at J, with 13 bases in the middle. The CDR3, as DNA: TGTGCCAGTAGTATAATGGGGACTGGGGACAATGAGCAGTTCTTC. Translation: CASSIMGTGDNEQFF.

This chain uses TRBV6-5 with TRBJ1-2; D unresolved. CDR1 is MNHEY, CDR2 SVGAGI, per germline. The CDR3 sequence is 13 residues long. Trimming removed 5 bases from V and 2 bases from J, with 9 bases in between. The DNA for the CDR3 is TGTGCCAGCAGTCGCGACGGGAACTATGGCTACACCTTC. Translating it yields CASSRDGNYGYTF.

The chain has TRBV9 and TRBJ1-4; no firm D call. The CDR3 has 17 amino acids. Germline assignment: CDR1 SGDLS and CDR2 YYNGEE. Trimming removed 0 bases from V and 3 bases from J, with 15 bases in between. The CDR3 DNA is TGTGCCAGCAGCGTAGACCCCTTGCCTGGAGCTAATGAAAAACTGTTTTTT. Translating it yields CASSVDPLPGANEKLFF.

The V and J genes are TRBV7-2 and TRBJ1-5; D call uncertain. Trimming removed 2 bases at V and 1 base at J, with 12 bases between. CDR1 is SGHTA and CDR2 is FQGNSA in the germline V gene. The CDR3 extends over 16 amino acids. CDR3 coding DNA: TGTGCCAGCAGCTTAACTCGAGGTCTAAGCAATCAGCCCCAGCATTTT. As protein: CASSLTRGLSNQPQHF.

The rearrangement uses TRBV6-4 and TRBJ1-4; D gene uncertain. Germline V gene data show CDR1 as MRHNA and CDR2 as SNTAGT. V dropped 7 bases and J dropped 8 bases, with 8 bases sitting between them. This CDR3 is built from 11 residues. The CDR3 sequence is CASINLEKLFF. The CDR3 DNA sequence: TGTGCCAGCATTAATCTCGAAAAACTGTTTTTT.

The chain links TRBV25-1 to TRBJ2-7; unclear D gene. Germline V gene lookup returns CDR1 MGHDK and CDR2 SYGVNS. V was trimmed by 4 bases and J by 6 bases, leaving 7 bases between them. The CDR3 consists of 11 residues. This CDR3 is CASSGGSEQYF. In nucleotides, the CDR3 is TGTGCCAGCAGTGGTGGCAGCGAGCAGTACTTC.